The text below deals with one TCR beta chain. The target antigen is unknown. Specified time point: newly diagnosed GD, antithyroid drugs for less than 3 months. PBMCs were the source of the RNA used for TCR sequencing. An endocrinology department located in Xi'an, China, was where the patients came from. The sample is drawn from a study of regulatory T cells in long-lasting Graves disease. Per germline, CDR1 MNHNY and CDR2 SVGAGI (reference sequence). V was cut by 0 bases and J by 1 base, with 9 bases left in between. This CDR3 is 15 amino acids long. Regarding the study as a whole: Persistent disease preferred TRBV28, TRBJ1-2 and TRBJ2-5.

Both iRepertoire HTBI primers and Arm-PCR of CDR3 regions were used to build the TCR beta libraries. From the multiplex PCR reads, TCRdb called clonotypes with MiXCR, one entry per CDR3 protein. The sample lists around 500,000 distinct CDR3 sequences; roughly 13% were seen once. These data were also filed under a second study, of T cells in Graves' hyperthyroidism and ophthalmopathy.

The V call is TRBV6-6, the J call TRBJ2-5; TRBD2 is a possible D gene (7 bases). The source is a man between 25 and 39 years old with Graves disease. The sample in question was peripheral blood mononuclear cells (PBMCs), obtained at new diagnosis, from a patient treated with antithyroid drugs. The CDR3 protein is CASSYSRGGQETQYF. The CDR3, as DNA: TGTGCCAGCAGTTACTCGAGGGGGGGCCAAGAGACCCAGTACTTC.